A selection of T cell receptor beta chains follows, all from one sample in a study of response to subunit inactivated influenza vaccine. TCRdb recomputed calls from the RT-PCR reads with MiXCR, one row per CDR3 protein. The table shows about 780,000 distinct CDR3 sequences, with about 18% occurring only once. The sequencing here drew on PBMCs from blood, taken 4 to 6 days after vaccination. These receptors were taken from a man in his fifties or sixties who received an inactivated influenza vaccine. CDR3s include the opening cysteine and the closing phenylalanine or tryptophan. D genes are given only for firm matches. A row's size may be missing; if present it is once, few, many or a size class.

CDR3	DNA	V	J	D	size
CASSGRGHLSYEQYF	TGTGCCAGCAGTGGTAGGGGACACCTCTCCTACGAGCAGTACTTC	TRBV6-1	TRBJ2-7	.	.
CASSQTRVEQYF	TGTGCCAGCAGCCAAACGAGGGTCGAGCAGTACTTC	TRBV7-8	TRBJ2-7	.	.
CASSLPVSTDTQYF	TGTGCCAGCAGCTTGCCTGTCAGCACAGATACGCAGTATTTT	TRBV5-6	TRBJ2-3	.	few
CSVNGAEAYEQYF	TGCAGCGTTAATGGTGCCGAAGCCTACGAGCAGTACTTC	TRBV29-1	TRBJ2-7	.	few
CASSFHRDRYGYTF	TGTGCCAGCAGTTTCCACAGGGATCGCTATGGCTACACCTTC	TRBV28	TRBJ1-2	.	few
CASSMGRGLSTEAFF	TGCGCCAGCAGCATGGGCAGGGGGCTCAGCACTGAAGCTTTCTTT	TRBV5-1	TRBJ1-1	TRBD1	.
CASSYSEETQYF	TGTGCCAGCAGTTACAGCGAAGAGACCCAGTACTTC	TRBV6-6	TRBJ2-5	.	many
CASSSFDRDTEAFF	TGTGCCAGCAGCTCTTTTGACAGGGACACTGAAGCTTTCTTT	TRBV7-9	TRBJ1-1	TRBD1	many
CASSAGQGAVYEQYF	TGTGCCAGCAGCGCCGGACAGGGGGCAGTCTACGAGCAGTACTTC	TRBV9	TRBJ2-7	TRBD1	.
CASSFYEGDEQYF	TGTGCCAGCAGTTTTTATGAAGGGGACGAGCAGTACTTC	TRBV12-3/TRBV12-4	TRBJ2-7	.	few
CASRRSTGIGGYTF	TGTGCCAGCAGACGATCCACAGGGATTGGCGGCTACACCTTC	TRBV12-3/TRBV12-4	TRBJ1-2	.	many
CATGRAGRYNEQFF	TGTGCCACCGGGCGGGCGGGACGGTACAATGAGCAGTTCTTC	TRBV28	TRBJ2-1	.	.
CASSGTGNSPLHF	TGCGCCAGCAGTGGGACAGGGAATTCACCCCTCCACTTT	TRBV4-3	TRBJ1-6	TRBD1	.
CASSYGRAGILGNTIYF	TGTGCCAGCAGTTACGGGAGGGCAGGCATCCTTGGGAACACCATATATTTT	TRBV6-5	TRBJ1-3	.	.
CASTTGPHYEQYF	TGTGCCAGCACCACAGGGCCACACTACGAGCAGTACTTC	TRBV5-6	TRBJ2-7	.	few
CSVHNEQFF	TGCAGCGTTCACAATGAGCAGTTCTTC	TRBV29-1	TRBJ2-1	.	many
CASSADTVLTPGEQYF	TGTGCCAGCAGTGCGGATACGGTCCTAACGCCGGGGGAGCAGTACTTC	TRBV12-3/TRBV12-4	TRBJ2-7	.	.
CASSYFGADTQYF	TGTGCCAGCAGTTACTTTGGGGCAGATACGCAGTATTTT	TRBV6-2/TRBV6-3	TRBJ2-3	.	.
CASRHTGTASYEQYF	TGTGCCAGCAGACATACCGGGACCGCTTCCTACGAGCAGTACTTC	TRBV6-1	TRBJ2-7	.	.
CSKREGTDTQYF	TGCAGTAAGCGGGAGGGCACAGATACGCAGTATTTT	TRBV29-1	TRBJ2-3	TRBD2	many
CASSLGRQAQETQYF	TGTGCCAGCAGCTTGGGTCGGCAAGCCCAAGAGACCCAGTACTTC	TRBV5-5	TRBJ2-5	.	few
CASSQDFRSDTQYF	TGCGCCAGCAGCCAAGATTTTCGCTCAGATACGCAGTATTTT	TRBV4-3	TRBJ2-3	.	.
CSASLTREGSGQYF	TGCAGTGCTAGTTTGACCAGAGAGGGCTCGGGGCAGTACTTC	TRBV20-1	TRBJ2-7	.	.
CASSGSGADNSPLHF	TGTGCCAGCAGTGGTTCAGGGGCGGATAATTCACCCCTCCACTTT	TRBV25-1	TRBJ1-6	.	few
CASSRDYQETQYF	TGTGCCAGCAGCCGCGACTACCAAGAGACCCAGTACTTC	TRBV5-4	TRBJ2-5	.	few
CASSLQRRAGTDTQYF	TGTGCCAGCAGCTTACAGCGGAGGGCAGGAACAGATACGCAGTATTTT	TRBV11-1	TRBJ2-3	.	few
CASSLTGHTYNEQFF	TGTGCCAGCAGCCTCACGGGACATACTTACAATGAGCAGTTCTTC	TRBV12-3/TRBV12-4	TRBJ2-1	.	few
CSVILYLQETQYF	TGCAGCGTTATCTTATATCTTCAAGAGACCCAGTACTTC	TRBV29-1	TRBJ2-5	.	many
CASSYPDREYYEQYF	TGTGCCAGCAGCTACCCCGACAGAGAGTACTACGAGCAGTACTTC	TRBV6-2/TRBV6-3	TRBJ2-7	.	few
CASSHVWQGDTEAFF	TGCGCCAGCAGCCATGTGTGGCAGGGGGACACTGAAGCTTTCTTT	TRBV4-3	TRBJ1-1	TRBD1	few
CASDQGENTGELFF	TGCGCCAGCGACCAGGGGGAGAACACCGGGGAGCTGTTTTTT	TRBV5-1	TRBJ2-2	TRBD1	.
CASSQGTITYNEQFF	TGTGCCAGCAGCCAAGGGACTATAACCTACAATGAGCAGTTCTTC	TRBV4-2	TRBJ2-1	.	few
CASRDKGHYGYTF	TGTGCCAGCAGGGACAAGGGACACTATGGCTACACCTTC	TRBV9	TRBJ1-2	.	few
CASSLKLRGNSYNEQFF	TGTGCCAGCAGCTTAAAGCTGAGGGGGAACTCCTACAATGAGCAGTTCTTC	TRBV7-2	TRBJ2-1	.	.
CSATRLAGGSTDTQYF	TGCAGTGCTACAAGACTAGCGGGAGGGAGCACAGATACGCAGTATTTT	TRBV20-1	TRBJ2-3	TRBD2	.
CASSFTDRYSNQPQHF	TGTGCCAGCAGCTTTACGGACAGGTATAGCAATCAGCCCCAGCATTTT	TRBV7-2	TRBJ1-5	TRBD1	few
CASSQVVETQYF	TGTGCCAGCAGCCAAGTAGTAGAGACCCAGTACTTC	TRBV3-1	TRBJ2-5	.	.
CASSSRTGRTEAFF	TGTGCCAGCAGCTCGAGGACAGGTAGGACTGAAGCTTTCTTT	TRBV7-9	TRBJ1-1	TRBD1	few
CAIRGLAGGASGNEQFF	TGTGCCATCAGAGGACTAGCGGGGGGGGCATCCGGCAATGAGCAGTTCTTC	TRBV10-3	TRBJ2-1	TRBD2	.
CSARDSTGGYEQYF	TGCAGTGCTAGAGATAGCACAGGGGGCTACGAGCAGTACTTC	TRBV20-1	TRBJ2-7	TRBD1	few
CASSPPKNYNSPLHF	TGTGCCAGCAGTCCACCGAAGAACTATAATTCACCCCTCCACTTT	TRBV6-1	TRBJ1-6	.	.
CASSYSEVTGELFF	TGTGCCAGCAGTTACTCGGAGGTCACCGGGGAGCTGTTTTTT	TRBV6-5	TRBJ2-2	.	few
CASSARDKTYEQYF	TGTGCCAGCAGCGCAAGGGACAAGACCTACGAGCAGTACTTC	TRBV5-4	TRBJ2-7	.	few
CASSITGGGKNIQYF	TGCGCCAGCAGTATCACAGGGGGGGGCAAAAACATTCAGTACTTC	TRBV5-1	TRBJ2-4	.	few
CSALDRVPKTQYF	TGCAGTGCACTGGACAGGGTCCCTAAGACCCAGTACTTC	TRBV20-1	TRBJ2-5	TRBD1	.
CASSFSTSGREQFF	TGTGCCAGCAGCTTTTCAACGTCGGGGCGAGAGCAGTTCTTC	TRBV5-5	TRBJ2-1	.	.
CASHDGRDGYTF	TGCGCCAGTCACGACGGGAGAGATGGCTACACCTTC	TRBV4-1	TRBJ1-2	.	.
CSARLPTGGETQYF	TGCAGTGCTAGACTACCTACGGGCGGGGAGACCCAGTACTTC	TRBV20-1	TRBJ2-5	.	.
CATSDLFRGLVQPQHF	TGTGCCACCAGTGATTTGTTCAGGGGGCTTGTTCAGCCCCAGCATTTT	TRBV24-1	TRBJ1-5	TRBD1	few
CASSLPGGRSYEQYF	TGTGCCAGCAGCCTCCCGGGCGGGAGATCCTACGAGCAGTACTTC	TRBV12-3/TRBV12-4	TRBJ2-7	TRBD2	.
CASSPPTRHNEQFF	TGTGCCAGCAGCCCACCAACTCGCCACAATGAGCAGTTCTTC	TRBV6-1	TRBJ2-1	.	once
CATSTRANYGYTF	TGTGCCACCAGTACAAGAGCTAACTATGGCTACACCTTC	TRBV24-1	TRBJ1-2	.	.
CASSLEGLAGSGQFF	TGTGCCAGCAGCTTAGAGGGATTAGCGGGATCAGGGCAGTTCTTC	TRBV7-9	TRBJ2-1	TRBD2	.
CASSESHRGYNEQYF	TGTGCCAGCAGTGAATCGCACAGGGGGTATAACGAGCAGTACTTC	TRBV25-1	TRBJ2-7	TRBD1	few